A single sample gave rise to the 22 T cell receptor beta chains below, sequenced in a study of blood T cell repertoires in COVID-19. Using immunoSEQ multiplex PCR, the repertoire was profiled, and TCRdb retains in-frame clones only, with some absent. Counted here are 200,000 to 250,000 clones, about nine tenths occurring once; the ten biggest clones make up 2% to 2.5%. The sequenced sample was peripheral blood. The receptors here all came from a woman aged 45-65 years with acute or convalescent COVID-19.

This chain links TRBV5-4 with TRBJ2-5; 7 bases align to TRBD1. CDR1 and CDR2 (germline): SGHNT, YYREEE (reference sequence). CDR3 length: 14 amino acids. J gave up 2 bases and V 3 bases, and 4 bases lay outside the gene matches. The CDR3 region has the DNA TGTGCCAGCAGCTATTTCAGGGGGCAAGAGACCCAGTACTTC. This translates into CASSYFRGQETQYF.

The chain links TRBV7-2 to TRBJ2-1; perhaps TRBD2 as D (5 bases). Germline values: CDR1 SGHTA, CDR2 FQGNSA. This CDR3 has 14 residues. Trimming pared 5 bases from V and 5 bases from J, leaving 13 bases between. CDR3 amino acids: CASSPSPTDNEQFF. CDR3 nucleotides: TGTGCCAGCAGCCCTAGCCCCACCGACAATGAGCAGTTCTTC.

As DNA, the CDR3 is TGTGCCAGCAGACGAAGGACAGACGAAAAACTGTTTTTT. Translated: CASRRRTDEKLFF. The chain is built from TRBV6-5 and TRBJ1-4; D might be TRBD1 (6 bases). The CDR3 covers 13 residues. V was pared by 6 bases and J by 8 bases, with 13 bases between. Germline V gene lookup returns CDR1 MNHEY and CDR2 SVGAGI.

The rearrangement links TRBV7-6 to TRBJ2-5; D possibly corresponds to TRBD2 (6 bases). The CDR3 totals 14 residues. Germline CDR1 SGHVS, CDR2 FNYEAQ. The germline V and J ends were trimmed by 1 base and 2 bases, with 8 bases remaining between them. CDR3 DNA: TGTGCCAGCAGCTTAGTGACTAGTCAAGAGACCCAGTACTTC. Encoded protein: CASSLVTSQETQYF.

The chain carries TRBV29-1 and TRBJ1-1, with D perhaps matching TRBD1 (6 bases). CDR1 is SQVTM and CDR2 is ANQGSEA in the germline V gene. The V gene lost 5 bases and the J gene lost 2 bases, with 15 bases spanning the gap. This CDR3 has 14 residues. CDR3 in DNA: TGCAGCGTTAGCCCCGGGGGGCCCAACACTGAAGCTTTCTTT. This encodes CSVSPGGPNTEAFF.

The rearrangement joins TRBV6-5 to TRBJ2-3; 9 positions agree with TRBD2. V shed 8 bases and J 3 bases; nucleotides not matched to a gene: 3. The CDR3 runs to 13 residues. CDR1 is MNHEY and CDR2 is SVGAGI in the germline V gene. DNA of the CDR3: TGTGCCAGCGGGCTAGCGGGGACAGATACGCAGTATTTT. As protein: CASGLAGTDTQYF.

The rearrangement joins TRBV18 to TRBJ1-1, with D possibly TRBD1 on 6 matching bases. V was pared by 2 bases and J by 5 bases, with 12 bases between. CDR3 length: 14 amino acids. CDR1 is KGHSH and CDR2 is LQKENI in the germline V gene. The CDR3 reads CASSPVQGSTEAFF. The DNA for the CDR3 is TGTGCCAGCTCACCAGTACAGGGATCTACTGAAGCTTTCTTT. Full variable domain (rest looked up from reference TRBV18 and TRBJ1-1): NAGVMQNPRHLVRRRGQEARLRCSPMKGHSHVYWYRQLPEEGLKFMVYLQKENIIDESGMPKERFSAEFPKEGPSILRIQQVVRGDSAAYFCASSPVQGSTEAFFGQGTRLTVV.

The chain carries TRBV19 and TRBJ1-2, with 8 bases identical to TRBD1. Germline V CDR1 and CDR2: LNHDA, SQIVND (reference sequence). Trimming cost V 1 base and J 2 bases; bases outside gene matches: 6. The CDR3 totals 16 residues. In DNA, the CDR3 is TGTGCCAGTAGTATAGTCGGGACAGGCCAAAACTATGGCTACACCTTC. As protein: CASSIVGTGQNYGYTF.

The V and J genes are TRBV11-2 and TRBJ2-2; D perhaps matches TRBD1 (6 bases). The CDR3 loop spans 13 amino acids. With 5 bases removed from V and 7 bases from J, the gap between germline ends came to 11 bases. CDR1 and CDR2 (germline): SGHAT, FQNNGV. CDR3 in amino acids: CASSPWTDGELFF. CDR3 sequence (DNA): TGTGCCAGCAGCCCCTGGACAGACGGGGAGCTGTTTTTT. Combining the CDR3 with reference TRBV11-2 and TRBJ2-2 gives the whole variable domain EAGVAQSPRYKIIEKRQSVAFWCNPISGHATLYWYQQILGQGPKLLIQFQNNGVVDDSQLPKDRFSAERLKGVDSTLKIQPAKLEDSAVYLCASSPWTDGELFFGEGSRLTVL.

This clone has only one observation. It is unclear where the CDR3 begins or ends on the DNA, so no DNA is shown, and the CDR3 is as TCRdb lists it. The V and J genes are TRBV11-2 and TRBJ1-3; the table assigns TRBD1, which was not confirmed against the DNA. Germline-derived CDR1 and CDR2 are SGHAT and FQNNGV. Termini included, the CDR3 measures 15 amino acids. The CDR3 reads CASSFGPGEGNTIYF.

The chain joins TRBV11-2 to TRBJ2-3; 8 bases agree with TRBD2. The CDR3 covers 17 residues. The germline V gene encodes CDR1 SGHAT and CDR2 FQNNGV. The V gene end was trimmed by 1 base and the J gene end by 2 bases; junction bases not matched to a gene: 8. CDR3 region: CASSLGGSGASTDTQYF. In DNA, the CDR3 is TGTGCCAGCAGCTTAGGTGGTAGCGGGGCCTCCACAGATACGCAGTATTTT. The full variable domain, in which reference TRBV11-2 and TRBJ2-3 provide the parts outside the CDR3, is EAGVAQSPRYKIIEKRQSVAFWCNPISGHATLYWYQQILGQGPKLLIQFQNNGVVDDSQLPKDRFSAERLKGVDSTLKIQPAKLEDSAVYLCASSLGGSGASTDTQYFGPGTRLTVL.

As regards this clone: At one end, the junction sequence differs from germline, possibly due to a read error. The chain recombines TRBV24-1 with TRBJ2-1; 7 nucleotides match TRBD2. Per the germline V gene, CDR1 is KGHDR and CDR2 is SFDVKD. The CDR3 contains 13 residues. CDR3 region: CAASDSSGDEQFF. CDR3 DNA sequence: TGTGCCGCCAGTGATTCAAGCGGGGATGAGCAGTTCTTC.

The chain couples TRBV30 to TRBJ1-2; D is unresolved. Germline CDR1 reads GTSNPN; CDR2 reads SVGIG (reference sequence). The CDR3 consists of 14 residues. V shed 3 bases and J shed 4 bases, with 15 bases lying between them. The CDR3: CAWSPRVSLYGYTF. The CDR3 nucleotides read TGTGCCTGGAGCCCGAGGGTCAGCCTCTATGGCTACACCTTC.

This clone was seen a few times. The chain is built from TRBV11-3 and TRBJ2-7; 10 positions agree with TRBD1. Germline V gives CDR1 SGHNT, CDR2 YENEEA. This CDR3 is 15 amino acids long. The V segment lost 0 bases and the J segment 2 bases; nucleotides outside the gene matches: 1. This CDR3 reads CASSLEGQGAYEQYF. In DNA, the CDR3 is TGTGCCAGCAGCTTAGAAGGACAGGGGGCCTACGAGCAGTACTTC.

V gene TRBV10-3 combines with J gene TRBJ2-2; 10 positions agree with TRBD2. CDR1 ENHRY and CDR2 SYGVKD come from the germline V gene. Trimming cost V 8 bases and J 1 base; bases outside gene matches: 4. This CDR3 is 15 amino acids long. The CDR3 nucleotides read TGTGCCATCGGGATAGCGGGGGGGAACACCGGGGAGCTGTTTTTT. Amino acid sequence: CAIGIAGGNTGELFF.

The V call is TRBV6-5, the J call TRBJ2-7; 9 bases map to TRBD1. The CDR3 contains 14 residues. Germline V gene sequence: CDR1 MNHEY, CDR2 SVGAGI. The junction had 5 bases not matched to a gene; V was cut back by 2 bases and J by 6 bases. In DNA, the CDR3 is TGTGCCAGCAGTTACGGGACAGGGAGGGGCGAGCAGTACTTC. Amino acids: CASSYGTGRGEQYF.

The V gene is TRBV3-1 (or the pseudogene TRBV3-2), the J gene TRBJ1-1; no reliable D call. This CDR3 comprises 11 residues. Trimming removed 8 bases at V and 1 base at J, with 5 bases between. CDR1 and CDR2 from the germline V gene are LGHDT and YNNKEL (reference sequence). Here the CDR3 DNA reads TGTGCCAGCGAGGGGAACACTGAAGCTTTCTTT. This codes for CASEGNTEAFF.

The rearrangement links TRBV5-1 to TRBJ1-2, with D perhaps matching TRBD1 (5 bases). Germline V gene lookup returns CDR1 SGHRS and CDR2 YFSETQ. The CDR3 runs 16 residues. V lost 4 bases and J lost 8, with 24 bases in between. The CDR3 nucleotides read TGCGCCAGCAGCCTGGGACCCCTGCCGGTACTACGGGGCTACACCTTC. Encoded protein: CASSLGPLPVLRGYTF.

The gene calls are TRBV2 and TRBJ1-2; D remains ambiguous. The CDR3 consists of 13 residues. Germline V gene lookup returns CDR1 SNHLY and CDR2 FYNNEI. The V gene lost 3 bases and the J gene lost 4 bases, with 9 bases spanning the gap. The chain's CDR3 is CASSDRRTYGYTF. CDR3 sequence (DNA): TGTGCCAGCAGTGACAGGAGGACCTATGGCTACACCTTC.

The rearrangement links TRBV5-8 to TRBJ2-3, with 8 bases fitting TRBD2. The CDR3 covers 15 residues. Germline trimming cut 3 bases from V and 3 bases from J; bases unmatched to any gene: 6. Germline V lookup: CDR1 SGHTS, CDR2 YDEGEE. CDR3 amino acids: CASSWGSGGTDTQYF. CDR3 DNA: TGTGCCAGCAGCTGGGGGAGCGGGGGTACAGATACGCAGTATTTT.

This clone was seen at least ten times. The genes are TRBV3-1 (or the pseudogene TRBV3-2) and TRBJ2-7, with D maybe TRBD1 (5 bases). Germline V gene sequence: CDR1 LGHDT, CDR2 YNNKEL (reference sequence). The ends were cut back, 4 bases at V and 4 bases at J, with 11 bases in the middle. This CDR3 comprises 13 residues. The CDR3 bases are TGTGCCAGCAGCCCAACGACAGAGTACGAGCAGTACTTC. Amino acid sequence: CASSPTTEYEQYF.

This clone was detected a few times. The CDR3 coding sequence is TGTGCCAGCAGCTTTCAGGGAGGACTTGCTAATGAAAAACTGTTTTTT. It translates to CASSFQGGLANEKLFF. The gene calls are TRBV2 and TRBJ1-4; a possible D gene is TRBD1 (5 bases). Germline CDR1 SNHLY, CDR2 FYNNEI. Trimming pared 6 bases from V and 3 bases from J, leaving 17 bases between. CDR3 length: 16 residues.